This T cell receptor (beta chain) emerged from a study of response to subunit inactivated influenza vaccine. TCRdb called the RT-PCR reads again in MiXCR, with one record for every CDR3 protein. Seen here are fewer than 800,000 distinct CDR3 sequences, approximately 15% observed once, and the top ten hold 11%. This clonotype was detected a few times. The antigen remains unidentified. V lost 2 bases to trimming and J lost 0 bases; unmatched junction nucleotides: 4. The germline V gene has CDR1 DFQATT and CDR2 SNEGSKA (reference sequence). The CDR3 extends over 16 amino acids. Findings and limits, study-wide: Every seasonal influenza vaccination brings in few new T cells, the authors suggested.

This sample comprised PBMCs from blood, obtained less than 13 days after vaccination. This sequence originates from a man aged 50-59 years who received an inactivated influenza vaccine. The rearrangement uses TRBV20-1 and TRBJ2-3; 11 positions match TRBD2. The CDR3 protein is CSARSTSGDSTDTQYF. In nucleotides, the CDR3 is TGCAGTGCTAGATCGACTAGCGGGGATAGCACAGATACGCAGTATTTT.